Listed below are T cell receptor beta chains from one sample, sequenced in a study of human T cells and chemical hapten exposure. Via MiXCR, TCRdb re-called the RACE reads, giving one row per CDR3 protein. The top ten clones hold 4.5% of a sample with about 49,000 distinct CDR3 sequences, less than 9.5% of them seen once. This sample comprised whole blood, obtained in connection with sensitization to the hapten diphenylcyclopropenone (DPC). These receptors were obtained from a woman between 45 and 65 years old with alopecia areata. Some clones in this sample may be carry-over from other donors' samples. The CDR3 runs from the conserved cysteine through the conserved F or W. The D gene is left open where the match is weak. Size is omitted from some rows. Given values are once, few, many or a class for expanded clones.

d_call	v_call	clone_size	j_call	cdr3_nt	cdr3_aa
.	TRBV28	.	TRBJ2-3	TGTGCCAGCAGTTTTGGGTTAAATACGCAGTATTTT	CASSFGLNTQYF
.	TRBV15	many	TRBJ2-3	TGTGCCACCAGCAACCTACCGGAGGGTCGGGATACGCAGTATTTT	CATSNLPEGRDTQYF
.	TRBV13	.	TRBJ2-6	TGTGCCAGCAGCTCGAACAAGGGGGCTGGGGCCAACGTCCTGACTTTC	CASSSNKGAGANVLTF
.	TRBV4-1	many	TRBJ2-7	TGCGCCAGCAGCCAAAAGGACTCCTCGCCCTACGAGCAGTACTTC	CASSQKDSSPYEQYF
TRBD1	TRBV7-2	many	TRBJ2-1	TGTGCCAGCAGCTTCGCAGGACAGGGTTACAATGAGCAGTTCTTC	CASSFAGQGYNEQFF
.	TRBV3-1	few	TRBJ1-1	TGTGCCAGCAGCCAACGGAGCGGTATGAACACTGAAGCTTTCTTT	CASSQRSGMNTEAFF
.	TRBV6-6	many	TRBJ1-1	TGTGCCAGCAGCTGGGGGTCTTCGGGAACTGAAGCTTTCTTT	CASSWGSSGTEAFF
.	TRBV5-4	many	TRBJ2-4	TGTGCCAGCAGCTTGAGGGGTAACATTCAGTACTTC	CASSLRGNIQYF
.	TRBV29-1	many	TRBJ1-1	TGCAGCGTTGCCTGGACAGACATGAACACTGAAGCTTTCTTT	CSVAWTDMNTEAFF
TRBD1	TRBV6-2/TRBV6-3	many	TRBJ1-1	TGTGCCAGCAGTTGGGGCAGGGGGTCGAACACTGAAGCTTTCTTT	CASSWGRGSNTEAFF